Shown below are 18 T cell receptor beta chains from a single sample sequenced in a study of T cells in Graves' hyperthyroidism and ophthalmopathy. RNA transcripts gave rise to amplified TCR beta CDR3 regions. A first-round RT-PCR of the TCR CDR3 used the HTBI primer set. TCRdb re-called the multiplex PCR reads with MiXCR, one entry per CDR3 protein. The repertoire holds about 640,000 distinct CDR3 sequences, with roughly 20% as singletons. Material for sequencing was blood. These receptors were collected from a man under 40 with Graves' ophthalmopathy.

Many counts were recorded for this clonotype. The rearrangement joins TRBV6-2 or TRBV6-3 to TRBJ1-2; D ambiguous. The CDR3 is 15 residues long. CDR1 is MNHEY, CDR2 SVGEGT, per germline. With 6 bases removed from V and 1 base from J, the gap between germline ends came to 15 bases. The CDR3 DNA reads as TGTGCCAGCAGCACCGTGCAGACCGGTAACTATGGCTACACCTTC. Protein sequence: CASSTVQTGNYGYTF.

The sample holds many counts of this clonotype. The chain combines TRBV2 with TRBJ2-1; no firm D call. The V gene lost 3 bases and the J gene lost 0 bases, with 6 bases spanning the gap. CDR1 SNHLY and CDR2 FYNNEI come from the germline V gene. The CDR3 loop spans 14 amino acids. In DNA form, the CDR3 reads TGTGCCAGCAGTGATGAACTCTCCTACAATGAGCAGTTCTTC. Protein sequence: CASSDELSYNEQFF.

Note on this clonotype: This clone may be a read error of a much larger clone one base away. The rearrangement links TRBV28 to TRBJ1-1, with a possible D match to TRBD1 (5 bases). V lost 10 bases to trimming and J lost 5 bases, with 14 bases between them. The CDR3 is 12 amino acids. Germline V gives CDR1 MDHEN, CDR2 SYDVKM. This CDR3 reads CAIGREGTEAFF. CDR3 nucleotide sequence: TGTGCCATCGGGCGGGAGGGGACTGAAGCTTTCTTT.

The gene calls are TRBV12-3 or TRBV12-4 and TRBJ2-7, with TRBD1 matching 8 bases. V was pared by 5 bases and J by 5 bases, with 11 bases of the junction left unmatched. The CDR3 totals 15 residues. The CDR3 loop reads CASSPSGQVSHEQYF. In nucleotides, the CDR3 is TGTGCCAGCAGTCCATCGGGACAGGTCTCTCACGAGCAGTACTTC.

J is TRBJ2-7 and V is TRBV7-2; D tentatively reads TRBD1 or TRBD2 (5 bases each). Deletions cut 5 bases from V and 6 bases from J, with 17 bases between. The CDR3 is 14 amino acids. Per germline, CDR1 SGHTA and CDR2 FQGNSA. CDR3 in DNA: TGTGCCAGCAGCCTTGGGACCGTCCTCGGCGAGCAGTACTTC. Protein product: CASSLGTVLGEQYF.

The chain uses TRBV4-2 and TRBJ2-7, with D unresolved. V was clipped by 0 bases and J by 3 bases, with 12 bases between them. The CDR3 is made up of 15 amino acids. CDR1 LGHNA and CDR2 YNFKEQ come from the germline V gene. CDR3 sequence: CASSQDPADLYEQYF. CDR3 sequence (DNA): TGTGCCAGCAGCCAAGACCCCGCGGACCTCTACGAGCAGTACTTC.

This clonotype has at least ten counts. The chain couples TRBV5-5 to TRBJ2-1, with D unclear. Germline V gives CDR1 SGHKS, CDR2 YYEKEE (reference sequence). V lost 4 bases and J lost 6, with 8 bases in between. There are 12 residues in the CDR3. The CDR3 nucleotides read TGTGCCAGCAGCACTCATGGCAATGAGCAGTTCTTC. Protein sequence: CASSTHGNEQFF.

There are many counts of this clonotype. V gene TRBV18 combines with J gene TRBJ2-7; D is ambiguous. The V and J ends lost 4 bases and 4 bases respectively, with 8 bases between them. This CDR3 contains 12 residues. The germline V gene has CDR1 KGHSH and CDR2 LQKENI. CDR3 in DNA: TGTGCCAGCTCACTGGTGGAGTACGAGCAGTACTTC. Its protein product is CASSLVEYEQYF.

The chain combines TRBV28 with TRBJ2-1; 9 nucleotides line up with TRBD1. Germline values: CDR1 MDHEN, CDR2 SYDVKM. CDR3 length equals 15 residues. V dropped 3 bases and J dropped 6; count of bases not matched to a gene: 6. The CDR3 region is CASSLSGTGINEQFF. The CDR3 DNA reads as TGTGCCAGCAGTTTGTCCGGGACAGGGATCAATGAGCAGTTCTTC.

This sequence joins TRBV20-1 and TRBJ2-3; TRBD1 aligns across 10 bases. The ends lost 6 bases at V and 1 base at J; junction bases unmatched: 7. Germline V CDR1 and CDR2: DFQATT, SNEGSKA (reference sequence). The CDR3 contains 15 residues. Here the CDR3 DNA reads TGCAGTGCGCAGGGACAGGGGTCCCGCACAGATACGCAGTATTTT. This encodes CSAQGQGSRTDTQYF.

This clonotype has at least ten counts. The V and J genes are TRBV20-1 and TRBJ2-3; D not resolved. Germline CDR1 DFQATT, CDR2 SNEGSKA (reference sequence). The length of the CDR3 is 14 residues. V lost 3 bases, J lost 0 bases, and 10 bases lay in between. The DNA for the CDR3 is TGCAGTGCTAGTACAGACCCTAGCACAGATACGCAGTATTTT. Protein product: CSASTDPSTDTQYF.

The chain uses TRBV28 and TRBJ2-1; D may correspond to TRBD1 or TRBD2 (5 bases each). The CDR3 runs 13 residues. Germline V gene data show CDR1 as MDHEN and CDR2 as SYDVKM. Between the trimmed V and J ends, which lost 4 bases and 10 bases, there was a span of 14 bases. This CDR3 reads CASSSGRGPEQFF. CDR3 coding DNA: TGTGCCAGCAGTTCGGGGCGAGGGCCGGAGCAGTTCTTC. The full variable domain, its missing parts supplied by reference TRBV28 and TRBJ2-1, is DVKVTQSSRYLVKRTGEKVFLECVQDMDHENMFWYRQDPGLGLRLIYFSYDVKMKEKGDIPEGYSVSREKKERFSLILESASTNQTSMYLCASSSGRGPEQFFGPGTRLTVL.

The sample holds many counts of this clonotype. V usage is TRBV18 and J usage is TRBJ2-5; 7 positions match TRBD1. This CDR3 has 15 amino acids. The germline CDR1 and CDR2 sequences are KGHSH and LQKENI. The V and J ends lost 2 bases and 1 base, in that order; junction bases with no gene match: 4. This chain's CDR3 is CASSPFGTVQETQYF. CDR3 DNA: TGTGCCAGCTCACCATTCGGGACAGTCCAAGAGACCCAGTACTTC. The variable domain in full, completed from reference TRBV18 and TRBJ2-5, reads NAGVMQNPRHLVRRRGQEARLRCSPMKGHSHVYWYRQLPEEGLKFMVYLQKENIIDESGMPKERFSAEFPKEGPSILRIQQVVRGDSAAYFCASSPFGTVQETQYFGPGTRLLVL.

Here the CDR3 DNA reads TGTGCCAGCAGTGGTGCTACCACCGGGGAGCTGTTTTTT. It yields the protein CASSGATTGELFF. V usage is TRBV6-1 and J usage is TRBJ2-2; D gene unclear. The V end was cut by 4 bases, the J end by 4 bases, with 7 bases between. This CDR3 contains 13 residues. Looked up from germline, CDR1 is MNHNS and CDR2 is SASEGT.

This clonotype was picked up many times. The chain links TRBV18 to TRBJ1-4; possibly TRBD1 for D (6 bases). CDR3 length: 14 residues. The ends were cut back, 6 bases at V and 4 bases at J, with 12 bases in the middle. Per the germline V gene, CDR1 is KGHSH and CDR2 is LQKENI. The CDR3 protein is CASSTQGVNEKLFF. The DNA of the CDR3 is TGTGCCAGCTCGACACAGGGTGTTAATGAAAAACTGTTTTTT. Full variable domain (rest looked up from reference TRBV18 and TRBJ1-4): NAGVMQNPRHLVRRRGQEARLRCSPMKGHSHVYWYRQLPEEGLKFMVYLQKENIIDESGMPKERFSAEFPKEGPSILRIQQVVRGDSAAYFCASSTQGVNEKLFFGSGTQLSVL.

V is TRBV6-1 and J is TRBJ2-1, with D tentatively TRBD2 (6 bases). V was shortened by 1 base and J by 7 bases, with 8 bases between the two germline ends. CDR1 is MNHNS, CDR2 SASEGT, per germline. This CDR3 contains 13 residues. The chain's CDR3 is CASSEVGGNEQFF. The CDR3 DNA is TGTGCCAGCAGTGAAGTCGGGGGTAATGAGCAGTTCTTC.

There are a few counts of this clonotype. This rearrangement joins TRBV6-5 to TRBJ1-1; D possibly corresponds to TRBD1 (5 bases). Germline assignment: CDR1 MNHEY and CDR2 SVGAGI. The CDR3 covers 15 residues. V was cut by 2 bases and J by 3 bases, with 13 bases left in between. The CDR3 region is CASSYRDGRHTEAFF. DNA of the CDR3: TGTGCCAGCAGTTACCGGGACGGTCGTCACACTGAAGCTTTCTTT.

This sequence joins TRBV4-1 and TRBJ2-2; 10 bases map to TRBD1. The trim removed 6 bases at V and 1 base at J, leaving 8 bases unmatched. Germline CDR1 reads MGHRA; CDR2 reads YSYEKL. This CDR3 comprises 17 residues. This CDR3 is CASRVYGTGVNTGELFF. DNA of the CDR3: TGCGCCAGCAGAGTGTACGGGACAGGGGTGAACACCGGGGAGCTGTTTTTT.